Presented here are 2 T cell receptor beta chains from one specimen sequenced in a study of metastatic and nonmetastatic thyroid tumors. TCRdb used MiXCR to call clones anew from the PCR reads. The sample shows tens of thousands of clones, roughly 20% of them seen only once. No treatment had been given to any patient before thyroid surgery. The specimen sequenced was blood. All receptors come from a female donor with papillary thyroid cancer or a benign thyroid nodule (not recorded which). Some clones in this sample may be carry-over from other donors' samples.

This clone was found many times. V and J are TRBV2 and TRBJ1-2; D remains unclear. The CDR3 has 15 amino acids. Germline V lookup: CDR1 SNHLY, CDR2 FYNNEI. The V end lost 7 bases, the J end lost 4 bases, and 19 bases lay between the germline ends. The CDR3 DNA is TGTGCCAGCAAATATCAGTCAGCCTCCTTCTATGGCTACACCTTC. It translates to CASKYQSASFYGYTF.

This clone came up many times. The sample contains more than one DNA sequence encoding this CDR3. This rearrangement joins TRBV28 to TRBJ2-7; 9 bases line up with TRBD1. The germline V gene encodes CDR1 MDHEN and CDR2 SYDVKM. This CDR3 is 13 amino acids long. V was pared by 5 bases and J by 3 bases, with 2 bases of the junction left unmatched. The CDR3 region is CASSPGQGYEQYF. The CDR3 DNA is TGTGCCAGCAGTCCGGGACAGGGCTACGAGCAGTACTTC.